This record looks at one T cell receptor beta chain sequence and its context. Its antigen remains unidentified. Included were adult ileal or ileocolonic Crohn's patients indicated for ileocolonic resection. The protocol was immunoSEQ multiplex PCR, while the TCRdb copy is restricted to in-frame clones and leaves out a portion. Counted here are around 14,000 clones, 60% to 80% occurring once; the ten biggest clones make up 15% to 20%. Per germline, CDR1 SEHNR and CDR2 FQNEAQ (reference sequence). V dropped 5 bases and J dropped 5; count of bases not matched to a gene: 14. The CDR3 length is 16 residues. The data belong to a study of T cell repertoires in ileal Crohn's disease. The overall study: Median disease duration was approximately eight years; about 37% smoked at surgery. Study results and caveats: Clonal expansions were more frequent in active smokers than non-smokers at surgery. All patients with clonality above 26.8% had endoscopic recurrence.

The rearrangement links TRBV7-9 to TRBJ2-5, with TRBD2 matching 7 bases. This sequence originates from an adult with Crohn's disease. Sequenced: ileal tissue. The CDR3 sequence is CASSPEIGTTGETQYF. CDR3 nucleotides: TGTGCCAGCAGCCCGGAAATAGGGACTACCGGTGAGACCCAGTACTTC.